The clone carrying this TCR beta chain was seen just once. From germline, CDR1 is SGHAT and CDR2 FQNNGV. This CDR3 contains 13 residues. Unmatched junction bases numbered 8, after V lost 7 bases and J lost 6 bases. The data are from a study of blood T cell repertoires in COVID-19. Study in general: COVID-19 samples, acute and convalescent, were from the United States, Italy and Spain.

The data were produced by immunoSEQ multiplex PCR, yet TCRdb's version contains in-frame clones alone and is incomplete. The profile covers about 270,000 clones, with more than 80% appearing a single time and 2.4% taken by the ten largest. The sample taken for sequencing was PBMCs or T cells enriched from blood (not recorded which). The TCR was taken from a woman aged 18-29 years who had recovered from COVID-19. V gene TRBV11-2 combines with J gene TRBJ1-2; 7 bases fit TRBD1. The CDR3, as DNA: TGTGCCAGCACTCCGACAGGGAGAGATGGCTACACCTTC. This codes for CASTPTGRDGYTF.